This TCR beta chain derives from a study of T cells expressing NK-cell markers. Study-level results: In a few donors, these clonotypes also led the CD3+CD56-NKG2C+ fraction.

A note on this clonotype: The antigen is unknown.

One entry per CDR3 protein, without DNA, is what TCRdb gives after re-calling the 5' RACE reads. This listing includes a few hundred thousand distinct CDR3 sequences. Sequenced input: blood T cells: a sorted CD56 or NKG2C T cell subset, CD4+ or CD8+ T cells, or bulk PBMC T cells (not recorded which). The origin of this receptor is a man aged 18-70 years in good health.

The CDR3 reads CASSQTTGVSNEQFF. This sequence joins TRBV18 and TRBJ2-1; with no DNA, the TCRdb D assignment of TRBD1 cannot be verified. In germline, CDR1 is KGHSH, CDR2 LQKENI. The CDR3 covers 15 residues.